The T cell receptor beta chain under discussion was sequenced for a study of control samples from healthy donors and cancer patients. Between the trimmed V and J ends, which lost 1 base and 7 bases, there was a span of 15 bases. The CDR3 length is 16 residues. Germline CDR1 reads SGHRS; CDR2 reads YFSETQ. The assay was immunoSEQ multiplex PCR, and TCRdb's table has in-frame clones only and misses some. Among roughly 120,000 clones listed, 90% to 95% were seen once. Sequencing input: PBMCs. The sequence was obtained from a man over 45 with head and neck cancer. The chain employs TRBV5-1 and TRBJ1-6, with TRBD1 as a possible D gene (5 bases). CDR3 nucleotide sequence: TGCGCCAGCAGCTTGCCCGGCGGGGCCCTAAATTCACCCCTCCACTTT. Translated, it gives CASSLPGGALNSPLHF.